This passage covers 4 T cell receptor beta chains from one sample sequenced in a study of blood T cell repertoires in COVID-19. This table comes from immunoSEQ multiplex PCR, and its TCRdb copy is limited to in-frame clones, with some not included. The sample contains roughly 360,000 clones, 88% of which appear only once. Sequenced: PBMCs or T cells enriched from blood (not recorded which). The receptors stem from a woman aged 30 to 39 with acute COVID-19.

The genes are TRBV11-2 and TRBJ2-7; D unresolved. With 1 base removed from V and 0 bases from J, the gap between germline ends came to 7 bases. CDR3 length equals 14 residues. The germline gives CDR1 SGHAT, CDR2 FQNNGV. The CDR3 DNA is TGTGCCAGCAGCTTAGGGCTCCTCTCCTACGAGCAGTACTTC. Protein sequence: CASSLGLLSYEQYF.

The chain is built from TRBV7-2 and TRBJ1-1, with D perhaps matching TRBD1 (5 bases). CDR3 length: 13 residues. V was clipped by 4 bases and J by 10 bases, with 16 bases between them. From germline, CDR1 is SGHTA and CDR2 FQGNSA. The CDR3 coding sequence is TGTGCCAGCAGCTACCAGACCCCGGGGGTAGCTTTCTTT. Residues: CASSYQTPGVAFF.

The chain uses TRBV9 and TRBJ1-3; weak D call: TRBD1 (5 bases). V was shortened by 0 bases and J by 5 bases, with 12 bases between the two germline ends. The V gene's germline CDR1 is SGDLS and CDR2 YYNGEE. The CDR3 runs 15 residues. Written as DNA, the CDR3 is TGTGCCAGCAGCGTAGAGGGGCAGGGAAGAAACACCATATATTTT. Its protein product is CASSVEGQGRNTIYF.

This chain connects TRBV11-1 to TRBJ1-2, with unresolved D. This CDR3 is built from 12 residues. Germline V lookup: CDR1 SGHAT, CDR2 FQDESV (reference sequence). Trimming removed 5 bases at V and 5 bases at J, with 9 bases between. CDR3 loop: CASSTDFYGYTF. The CDR3 nucleotides are TGTGCCAGCAGCACAGATTTTTATGGCTACACCTTC.